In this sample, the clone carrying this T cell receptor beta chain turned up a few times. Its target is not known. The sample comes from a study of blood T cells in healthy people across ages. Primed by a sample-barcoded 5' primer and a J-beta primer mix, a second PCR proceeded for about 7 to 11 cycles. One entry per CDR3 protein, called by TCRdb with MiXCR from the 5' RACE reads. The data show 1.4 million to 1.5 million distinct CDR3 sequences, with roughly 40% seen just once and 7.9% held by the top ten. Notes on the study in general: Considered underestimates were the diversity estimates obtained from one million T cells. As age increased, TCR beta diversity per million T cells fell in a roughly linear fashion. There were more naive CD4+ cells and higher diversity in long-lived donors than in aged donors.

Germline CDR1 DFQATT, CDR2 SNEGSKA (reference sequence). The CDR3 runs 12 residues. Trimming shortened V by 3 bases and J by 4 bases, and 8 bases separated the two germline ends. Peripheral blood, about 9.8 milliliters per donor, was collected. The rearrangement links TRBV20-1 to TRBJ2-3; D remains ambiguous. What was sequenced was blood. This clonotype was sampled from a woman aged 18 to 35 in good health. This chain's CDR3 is CSARTFADTQYF. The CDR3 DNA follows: TGCAGTGCTAGGACATTCGCAGATACGCAGTATTTT.